Below, one TCR beta chain is given with its context. Its specificity is unknown. These data originate in a study of T cell repertoires in cytomegalovirus infection. Via MiXCR, TCRdb re-called the reads, giving one row per CDR3 protein. The table has 600,000 to 700,000 distinct CDR3 sequences, around 35% seen once. The CDR3 loop spans 15 amino acids. Germline V gene lookup returns CDR1 SGHVS and CDR2 FNYEAQ. V lost 5 bases and J 4 bases, leaving 15 bases between the germline ends. The V call is TRBV7-6, the J call TRBJ1-3; D remains unclear. This receptor was obtained from a human donor in good health (CMV status not recorded). Some clones in this sample may be carry-over from other donors' samples. Sequenced material: cultured PBMCs, taken from culture after CMV antigen stimulation. The CDR3 DNA sequence: TGTGCCAGCAGCCCGCCGAGCCGAGGGGGAAACACCATATATTTT. It yields the protein CASSPPSRGGNTIYF.